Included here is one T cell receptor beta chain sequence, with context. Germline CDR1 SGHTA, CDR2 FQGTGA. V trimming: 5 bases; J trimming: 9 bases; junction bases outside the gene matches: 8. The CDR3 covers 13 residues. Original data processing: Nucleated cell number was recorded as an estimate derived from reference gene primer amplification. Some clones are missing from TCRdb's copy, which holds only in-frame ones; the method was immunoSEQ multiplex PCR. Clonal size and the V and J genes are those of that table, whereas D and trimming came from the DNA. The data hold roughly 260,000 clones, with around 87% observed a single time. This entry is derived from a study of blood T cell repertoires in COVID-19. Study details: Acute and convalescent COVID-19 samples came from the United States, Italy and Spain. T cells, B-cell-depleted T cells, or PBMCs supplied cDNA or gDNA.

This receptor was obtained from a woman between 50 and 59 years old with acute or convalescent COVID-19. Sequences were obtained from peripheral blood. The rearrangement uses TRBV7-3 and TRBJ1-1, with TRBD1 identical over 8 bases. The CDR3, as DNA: TGTGCCAGCAGCCCGGCGACAGGGGTCAAAGCTTTCTTT. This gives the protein CASSPATGVKAFF.